The entry that follows covers one T cell receptor (beta chain) sequence. Its matching antigen is unknown. The record originates from a study of cytomegalovirus exposure and HLA in healthy donors. The study, taken as a whole, reports: As a later analysis revealed, the rate of TCR association differed by HLA locus, with DRB1 most and HLA-C fewest. Listed as cytomegalovirus-associated were 150 to 200 TCR beta chains. Versus the roughly 640-donor mean, an Asian-associated ancestry cluster reportedly showed fewer N-insertions in a later analysis.

It was with 60 Vbeta and 13 Jbeta primers that the PCR ran. TCRdb keeps only in-frame clones here, not all; method: immunoSEQ multiplex PCR. The sample consists of approximately 120,000 clones, about 74% of them appearing once. The sample consisted of PBMCs. This clonotype was obtained from a young man in good health and CMV-seronegative.

The CDR3 here is CASSLTGGYNEQFF. CDR3 DNA sequence: TGTGCCAGCAGCCTCACAGGGGGCTACAATGAGCAGTTCTTC. This chain joins TRBV7-3 and TRBJ2-1; TRBD1 agrees at 8 bases. Germline CDR1 SGHTA, CDR2 FQGTGA. The trim removed 5 bases at V and 3 bases at J, leaving 3 bases unmatched. There are 14 residues in the CDR3.